These 18 T cell receptor beta chains came from one sample sequenced in a study of response to subunit inactivated influenza vaccine. TCRdb ran MiXCR on the RT-PCR reads and lists one entry per CDR3 protein. Of 490,000 or so distinct CDR3 sequences in the sample, 7.5% to 8.5% are singletons; the top ten hold 10% to 15%. The source material was PBMCs from blood, sampled less than 30 months after vaccination. The receptors come from a man between 50 and 75 years old who received an inactivated influenza vaccine.

This clonotype was observed at least ten times. The chain combines TRBV5-5 with TRBJ2-1; TRBD2 agrees at 7 bases. Looked up from germline, CDR1 is SGHKS and CDR2 is YYEKEE (reference sequence). V shed 2 bases and J 4 bases; nucleotides not matched to a gene: 6. The CDR3 spans 15 residues. This CDR3 is CASSLRGVLYNEQFF. In nucleotides, the CDR3 is TGTGCCAGCAGCTTACGGGGGGTTCTGTACAATGAGCAGTTCTTC.

This clonotype was seen repeatedly, ten times or more. The genes are TRBV5-1 and TRBJ1-5, with a weak D call TRBD1 (6 bases). CDR3 length: 16 amino acids. The germline V and J ends were trimmed by 0 bases and 2 bases, with 12 bases remaining between them. The V gene's germline CDR1 is SGHRS and CDR2 YFSETQ. CDR3 sequence: CASSLGPGDGNQPQHF. The CDR3 DNA is TGCGCCAGCAGCTTGGGCCCAGGGGATGGCAATCAGCCCCAGCATTTT. The entire variable domain, with the rest obtained from reference TRBV5-1 and TRBJ1-5, is as follows: KAGVTQTPRYLIKTRGQQVTLSCSPISGHRSVSWYQQTPGQGLQFLFEYFSETQRNKGNFPGRFSGRQFSNSRSEMNVSTLELGDSALYLCASSLGPGDGNQPQHFGDGTRLSIL.

This clonotype was picked up many times. The rearrangement joins TRBV12-3 or TRBV12-4 to TRBJ2-6; D is perhaps TRBD2 (5 bases). V was shortened by 4 bases and J by 0 bases, with 10 bases between the two germline ends. CDR3 length equals 16 residues. CDR3 sequence: CASSSGGNSGANVLTF. CDR3 bases: TGTGCCAGCAGTTCCGGAGGAAACTCTGGGGCCAACGTCCTGACTTTC.

This clonotype was counted ten times or more. The chain employs TRBV24-1 and TRBJ2-5; D is unclear. From germline, CDR1 is KGHDR and CDR2 SFDVKD. CDR3 length: 13 residues. With 7 bases removed from V and 5 bases from J, the gap between germline ends came to 13 bases. The DNA of the CDR3 is TGTGCCACCAGCCCCGATTGGGGTGAGACCCAGTACTTC. This encodes CATSPDWGETQYF.

This clonotype appeared a few times. The chain combines TRBV18 with TRBJ2-1; D possibly corresponds to TRBD1 (6 bases). This CDR3 is built from 14 residues. The V gene lost 6 bases and the J gene lost 5 bases, with 14 bases spanning the gap. The germline V gene has CDR1 KGHSH and CDR2 LQKENI. The CDR3 DNA follows: TGTGCCAGCTCCCATACTCAGGGGAACAATGAGCAGTTCTTC. Its protein is CASSHTQGNNEQFF.

The CDR3 protein is CASRRTGANTEAFF. CDR3 sequence (DNA): TGTGCCAGCAGACGGACAGGGGCGAACACTGAAGCTTTCTTT. The chain is built from TRBV2 and TRBJ1-1, with TRBD1 identical over 9 bases. This CDR3 spans 14 amino acids. Trimming cost V 6 bases and J 1 base; bases outside gene matches: 3. CDR1 SNHLY and CDR2 FYNNEI come from the germline V gene.

This clonotype was counted at least ten times. The chain joins TRBV20-1 to TRBJ2-3; unclear D gene. V shed 4 bases and J shed 5 bases, with 13 bases lying between them. The CDR3 sequence is 13 residues long. Germline V gene data show CDR1 as DFQATT and CDR2 as SNEGSKA (reference sequence). CDR3 protein: CSANPRVGDTQYF. CDR3 coding DNA: TGCAGTGCTAACCCCCGCGTGGGAGATACGCAGTATTTT.

The chain joins TRBV2 to TRBJ2-1; 9 bases are a match to TRBD1. This CDR3 is 15 amino acids long. V lost 6 bases, J lost 5 bases, and 8 bases stayed unmatched. Germline V gene lookup returns CDR1 SNHLY and CDR2 FYNNEI. The CDR3, as DNA: TGTGCCAGCAGGTACTGGACAGGGGACAACAATGAGCAGTTCTTC. It is translated as CASRYWTGDNNEQFF. Based on the CDR3 plus reference TRBV2 and TRBJ2-1, the full variable domain is EPEVTQTPSHQVTQMGQEVILRCVPISNHLYFYWYRQILGQKVEFLVSFYNNEISEKSEIFDDQFSVERPDGSNFTLKIRSTKLEDSAMYFCASRYWTGDNNEQFFGPGTRLTVL.

The chain uses TRBV29-1 and TRBJ2-7, with D uncertain. Per the germline V gene, CDR1 is SQVTM and CDR2 is ANQGSEA. The CDR3 runs to 12 residues. Trimming pared 7 bases from V and 2 bases from J, leaving 12 bases between. The CDR3 region has the DNA TGCAGCGGGACCACCGGGCCCTACGAGCAGTACTTC. Its translation is CSGTTGPYEQYF.

The V call is TRBV5-1, the J call TRBJ2-7; D perhaps matches TRBD2 (5 bases). CDR3 length: 16 residues. V was pared by 3 bases and J by 2 bases, with 18 bases between. Per germline, CDR1 SGHRS and CDR2 YFSETQ. CDR3 sequence (DNA): TGCGCCAGCAGCTGGGAAAGTCGGGGAAGGACCTACGAGCAGTACTTC. This sequence encodes CASSWESRGRTYEQYF.

The chain joins TRBV7-2 to TRBJ1-1; tentative D call: TRBD1 (5 bases). CDR3 size: 13 residues. The V gene's germline CDR1 is SGHTA and CDR2 FQGNSA. Trimming left V 4 bases short and J 3 bases short, with 9 bases between. DNA of the CDR3: TGTGCCAGCAGCTGGACCAGGGACACTGAAGCTTTCTTT. Translated: CASSWTRDTEAFF. Full variable domain (missing parts from reference TRBV7-2 and TRBJ1-1): GAGVSQSPSNKVTEKGKDVELRCDPISGHTALYWYRQSLGQGLEFLIYFQGNSAPDKSGLPSDRFSAERTGGSVSTLTIQRTQQEDSAVYLCASSWTRDTEAFFGQGTRLTVV.

This clonotype has more than one count but fewer than ten. The chain uses TRBV7-9 and TRBJ2-1, with D unresolved. This CDR3 contains 12 residues. CDR1 is SEHNR, CDR2 FQNEAQ, per germline (reference sequence). Trimming removed 5 bases from V and 8 bases from J, with 10 bases in between. CDR3 region: CASSVTSDEQFF. Written as DNA, the CDR3 is TGTGCCAGCAGCGTCACATCGGATGAGCAGTTCTTC.

This sequence joins TRBV5-1 and TRBJ2-2; the match to TRBD1 covers 8 bases. Per germline, CDR1 SGHRS and CDR2 YFSETQ. CDR3 length equals 15 residues. V lost 0 bases to trimming and J lost 7 bases; unmatched junction nucleotides: 5. As DNA, the CDR3 is TGCGCCAGCAGCTTGGCTGGACAGGGCTTCGGGGAGCTGTTTTTT. Its protein product is CASSLAGQGFGELFF.

The chain uses TRBV5-6 and TRBJ2-3; the D gene could be TRBD1 or TRBD2 (6 bases each). The CDR3 runs 16 residues. The ends were cut back, 4 bases at V and 1 base at J, with 16 bases in the middle. The germline gives CDR1 SGHDT, CDR2 YYEEEE. As DNA, the CDR3 is TGTGCCAGCAGCAACCCGGGGGCGACGGGCACAGATACGCAGTATTTT. Translating gives CASSNPGATGTDTQYF.

Of note for this clonotype: Its ends do not fully match the called genes, so a read error is possible. The V and J genes are TRBV28 and TRBJ2-2; TRBD1 aligns across 10 bases. CDR3 size: 16 residues. Germline-derived CDR1 and CDR2 are MDHEN and SYDVKM. CDR3 sequence (DNA): TGTGCCAGCAAAGATTCCGGGACAGGGGTGACCGAGGAGCTGTTTTTT. Amino acids: CASKDSGTGVTEELFF.

The CDR3 sequence: CASTRTTGKSGYTF. CDR3 nucleotides: TGTGCCAGCACCAGAACTACAGGGAAGAGTGGCTACACCTTC. The chain employs TRBV12-3 or TRBV12-4 and TRBJ1-2, with D possibly matching TRBD1 (6 bases). This CDR3 has 14 amino acids. Trimming took off 7 bases at V and 7 bases at J, with 19 bases between the two ends.

The sample holds a few counts of this clonotype. The V gene is TRBV28, the J gene TRBJ2-3; maybe TRBD1 (6 bases). The germline V gene encodes CDR1 MDHEN and CDR2 SYDVKM. Trimming took 3 bases from V and 6 from J, leaving 13 bases between them. This CDR3 comprises 14 residues. The CDR3 DNA reads as TGTGCCAGCAGTTTTCTCGGACAGTTCGATACGCAGTATTTT. It is translated as CASSFLGQFDTQYF.

The V and J genes are TRBV20-1 and TRBJ1-6; TRBD1 aligns across 7 bases. The CDR3 runs to 13 residues. CDR1 and CDR2 (germline): DFQATT, SNEGSKA (reference sequence). The V segment lost 6 bases and the J segment 9 bases; nucleotides outside the gene matches: 8. CDR3 loop: CSASDRALSPLHF. DNA of the CDR3: TGCAGTGCATCCGACAGGGCCCTTTCACCCCTCCACTTT.